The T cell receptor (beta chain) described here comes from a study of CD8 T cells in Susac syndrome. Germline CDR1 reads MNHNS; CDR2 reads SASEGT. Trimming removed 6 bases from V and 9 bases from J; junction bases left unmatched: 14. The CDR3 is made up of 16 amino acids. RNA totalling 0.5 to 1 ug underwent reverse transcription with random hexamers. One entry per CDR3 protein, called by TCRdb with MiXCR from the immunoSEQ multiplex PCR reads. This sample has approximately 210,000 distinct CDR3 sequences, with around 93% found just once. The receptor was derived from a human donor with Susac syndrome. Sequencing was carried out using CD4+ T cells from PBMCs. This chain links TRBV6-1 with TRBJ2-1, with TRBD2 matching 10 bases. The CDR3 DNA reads TGTGCCAGCAGCCCTTCCTTAGCGGGGGGCCCGGGTGAGCAGTTCTTC. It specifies CASSPSLAGGPGEQFF.